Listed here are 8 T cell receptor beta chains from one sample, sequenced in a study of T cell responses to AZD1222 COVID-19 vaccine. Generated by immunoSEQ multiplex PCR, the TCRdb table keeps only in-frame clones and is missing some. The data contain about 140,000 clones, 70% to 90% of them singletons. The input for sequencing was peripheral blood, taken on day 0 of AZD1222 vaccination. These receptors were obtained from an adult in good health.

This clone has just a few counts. CDR3 region: CASSFVAVSPLHF. The CDR3 DNA reads as TGTGCCAGCAGTTTCGTGGCAGTTTCACCCCTCCACTTT. V gene TRBV27 combines with J gene TRBJ1-6; D gene unclear. CDR3 length equals 13 residues. Germline values: CDR1 MNHEY, CDR2 SMNVEV (reference sequence). The V end lost 3 bases, the J end lost 9 bases, and 9 bases lay between the germline ends.

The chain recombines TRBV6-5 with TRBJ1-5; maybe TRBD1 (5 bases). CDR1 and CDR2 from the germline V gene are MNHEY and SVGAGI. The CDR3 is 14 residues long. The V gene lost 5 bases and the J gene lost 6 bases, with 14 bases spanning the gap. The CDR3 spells CASSQGPGAQPQHF. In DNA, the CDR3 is TGTGCCAGCAGTCAGGGACCCGGGGCTCAGCCCCAGCATTTT.

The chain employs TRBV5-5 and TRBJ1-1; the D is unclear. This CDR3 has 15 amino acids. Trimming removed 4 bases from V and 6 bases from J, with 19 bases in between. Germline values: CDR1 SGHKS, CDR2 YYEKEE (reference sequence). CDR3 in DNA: TGTGCCAGCAGCACGAGCATGGTGGGGTCAGCTGAAGCTTTCTTT. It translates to CASSTSMVGSAEAFF.

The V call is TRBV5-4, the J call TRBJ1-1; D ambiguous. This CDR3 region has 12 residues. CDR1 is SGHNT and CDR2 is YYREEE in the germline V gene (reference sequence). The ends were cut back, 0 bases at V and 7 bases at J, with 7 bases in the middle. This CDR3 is CASSLGGVEAFF. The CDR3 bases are TGTGCCAGCAGCTTGGGTGGAGTTGAAGCTTTCTTT.

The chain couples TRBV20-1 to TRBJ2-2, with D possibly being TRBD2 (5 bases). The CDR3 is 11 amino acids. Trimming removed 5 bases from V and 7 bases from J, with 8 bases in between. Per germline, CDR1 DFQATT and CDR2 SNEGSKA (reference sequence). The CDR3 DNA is TGCAGTGCTGGACTTAACGGGGAGCTGTTTTTT. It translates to CSAGLNGELFF.

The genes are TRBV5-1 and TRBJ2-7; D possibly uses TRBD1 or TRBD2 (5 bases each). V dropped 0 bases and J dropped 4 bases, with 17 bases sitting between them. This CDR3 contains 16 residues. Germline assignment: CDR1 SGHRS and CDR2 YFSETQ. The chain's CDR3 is CASSLARSGSLYEQYF. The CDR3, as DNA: TGCGCCAGCAGCTTGGCCAGGTCAGGGAGTTTATACGAGCAGTACTTC.

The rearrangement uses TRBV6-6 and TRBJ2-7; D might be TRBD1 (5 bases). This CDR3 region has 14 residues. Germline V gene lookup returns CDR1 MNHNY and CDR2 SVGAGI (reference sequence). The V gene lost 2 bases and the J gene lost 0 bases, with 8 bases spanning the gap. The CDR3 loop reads CASSYRQNSYEQYF. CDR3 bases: TGTGCCAGCAGTTACCGACAGAACTCCTACGAGCAGTACTTC.

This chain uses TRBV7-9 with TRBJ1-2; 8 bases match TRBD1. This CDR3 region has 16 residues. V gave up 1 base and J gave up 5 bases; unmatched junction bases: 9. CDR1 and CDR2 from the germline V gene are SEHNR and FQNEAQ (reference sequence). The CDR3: CASSLEGRDRRYGYTF. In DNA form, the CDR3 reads TGTGCCAGCAGCTTAGAGGGCAGGGACAGGAGGTATGGCTACACCTTC. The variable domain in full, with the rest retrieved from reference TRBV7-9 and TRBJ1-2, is DTGVSQNPRHKITKRGQNVTFRCDPISEHNRLYWYRQTLGQGPEFLTYFQNEAQLEKSRLLSDRFSAERPKGSFSTLEIQRTEQGDSAMYLCASSLEGRDRRYGYTFGSGTRLTVV.